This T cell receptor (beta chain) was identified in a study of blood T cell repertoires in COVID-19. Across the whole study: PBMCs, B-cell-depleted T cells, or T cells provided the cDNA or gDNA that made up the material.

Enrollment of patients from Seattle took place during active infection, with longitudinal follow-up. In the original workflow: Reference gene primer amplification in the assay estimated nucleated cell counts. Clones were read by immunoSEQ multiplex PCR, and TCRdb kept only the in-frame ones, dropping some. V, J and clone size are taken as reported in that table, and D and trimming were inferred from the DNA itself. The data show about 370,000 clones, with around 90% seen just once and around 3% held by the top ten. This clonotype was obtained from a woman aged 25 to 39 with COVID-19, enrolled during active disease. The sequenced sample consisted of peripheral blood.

The CDR3 DNA follows: TGCAGTGCTAGTTTATCAGGGGACGGGACCCAGTACTTC. This encodes CSASLSGDGTQYF. The rearrangement links TRBV20-1 to TRBJ2-5; D is perhaps TRBD1 (6 bases). With 3 bases removed from V and 7 bases from J, the gap between germline ends came to 15 bases. The germline V gene encodes CDR1 DFQATT and CDR2 SNEGSKA (reference sequence). This CDR3 is 13 amino acids long.